The clone carrying this T cell receptor beta chain was seen only a few times. Its antigen remains unidentified. TCRdb reprocessed the 5' RACE reads via MiXCR and lists one record per CDR3 protein. This sample has hundreds of thousands of distinct CDR3 sequences; 18% occur once, and the top ten carry over 10%. This entry is derived from a study of identical twins. Overall study results and limits: Beta out-of-frame sequences displayed a weaker excess of sharing between twins. Possibly, invariant MAIT and iNKT cells partly confounded zero-insertion analyses.

The V gene lost 5 bases and the J gene lost 0 bases, with 4 bases spanning the gap. The CDR3 has 12 residues. The germline V gene encodes CDR1 SEHNR and CDR2 FQNEAQ (reference sequence). In addition, the sample was reused for a study of T cells expressing NK-cell markers. That report adds: Sorting was restricted to alpha-beta TCR T cells by an anti-gamma-delta TCR antibody in several experiments. Among four donors, these clonotypes also ranked first in the CD3+CD56-NKG2C+ fraction.

The receptor was isolated from a woman younger than 35 in good health. J is TRBJ2-5 and V is TRBV7-9; D is uncertain. The sample taken for sequencing was PBMCs. In nucleotides, the CDR3 is TGTGCCAGCAGCATGTACCAAGAGACCCAGTACTTC. It yields the protein CASSMYQETQYF.